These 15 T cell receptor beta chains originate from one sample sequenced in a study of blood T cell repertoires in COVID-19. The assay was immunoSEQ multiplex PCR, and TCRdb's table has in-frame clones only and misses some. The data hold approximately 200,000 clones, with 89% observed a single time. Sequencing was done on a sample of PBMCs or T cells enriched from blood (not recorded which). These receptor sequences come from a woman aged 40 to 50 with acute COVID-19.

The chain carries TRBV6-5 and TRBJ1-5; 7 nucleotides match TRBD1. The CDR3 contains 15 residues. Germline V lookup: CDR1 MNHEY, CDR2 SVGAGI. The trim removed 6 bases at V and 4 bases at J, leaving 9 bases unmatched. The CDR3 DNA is TGTGCCAGCAGGGAGGACAGGTCAGGAAATCAGCCCCAGCATTTT. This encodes CASREDRSGNQPQHF.

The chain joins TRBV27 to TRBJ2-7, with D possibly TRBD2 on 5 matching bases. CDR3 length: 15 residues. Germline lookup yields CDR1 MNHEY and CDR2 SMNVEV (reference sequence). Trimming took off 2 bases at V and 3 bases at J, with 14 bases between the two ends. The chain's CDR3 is CASSLSNGLFYEQYF. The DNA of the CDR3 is TGTGCCAGCAGTTTAAGTAACGGACTTTTCTACGAGCAGTACTTC.

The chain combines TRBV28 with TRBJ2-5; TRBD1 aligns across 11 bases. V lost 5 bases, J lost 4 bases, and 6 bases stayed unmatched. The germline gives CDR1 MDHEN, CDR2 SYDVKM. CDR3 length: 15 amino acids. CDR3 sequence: CASSHLGQGAETQYF. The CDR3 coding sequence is TGTGCCAGCAGTCACCTCGGACAGGGGGCAGAGACCCAGTACTTC.

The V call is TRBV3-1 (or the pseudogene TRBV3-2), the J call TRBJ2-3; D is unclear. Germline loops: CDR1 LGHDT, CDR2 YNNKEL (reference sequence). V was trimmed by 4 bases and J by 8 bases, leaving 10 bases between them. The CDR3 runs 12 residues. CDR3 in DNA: TGTGCCAGCAGCCTAGTAGGCGGTACGCAGTATTTT. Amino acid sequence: CASSLVGGTQYF.

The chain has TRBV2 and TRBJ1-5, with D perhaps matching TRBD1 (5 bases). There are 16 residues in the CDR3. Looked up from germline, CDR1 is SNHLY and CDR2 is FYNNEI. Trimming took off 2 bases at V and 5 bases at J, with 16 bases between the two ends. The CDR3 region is CASSELGPGIYQPQHF. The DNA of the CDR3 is TGTGCCAGCAGTGAACTTGGGCCAGGGATATATCAGCCCCAGCATTTT.

The CDR3 reads CASSPRGRGTDTQYF. CDR3 bases: TGTGCCAGCAGCCCCAGGGGACGCGGGACAGATACGCAGTATTTT. This chain connects TRBV13 to TRBJ2-3, with D perhaps matching TRBD1 (6 bases). This CDR3 is built from 15 residues. Germline-derived CDR1 and CDR2 are PRHDT and FYEKMQ (reference sequence). Trimming removed 5 bases from V and 3 bases from J, with 15 bases in between. Full variable domain (remainder filled in from reference TRBV13 and TRBJ2-3): AAGVIQSPRHLIKEKRETATLKCYPIPRHDTVYWYQQGPGQDPQFLISFYEKMQSDKGSIPDRFSAQQFSDYHSELNMSSLELGDSALYFCASSPRGRGTDTQYFGPGTRLTVL.

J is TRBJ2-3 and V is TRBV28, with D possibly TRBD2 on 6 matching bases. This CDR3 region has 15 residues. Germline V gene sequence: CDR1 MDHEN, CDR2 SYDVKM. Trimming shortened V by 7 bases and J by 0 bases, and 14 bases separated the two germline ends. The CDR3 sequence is CASTPAGSSTDTQYF. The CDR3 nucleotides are TGTGCCAGCACCCCTGCGGGGAGTAGCACAGATACGCAGTATTTT.

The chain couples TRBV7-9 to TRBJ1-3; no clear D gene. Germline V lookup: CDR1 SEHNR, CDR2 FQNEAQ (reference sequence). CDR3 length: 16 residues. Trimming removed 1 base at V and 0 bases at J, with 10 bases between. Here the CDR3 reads CASSLGGGRSGNTIYF. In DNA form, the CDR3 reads TGTGCCAGCAGCTTAGGGGGAGGCCGCTCTGGAAACACCATATATTTT.

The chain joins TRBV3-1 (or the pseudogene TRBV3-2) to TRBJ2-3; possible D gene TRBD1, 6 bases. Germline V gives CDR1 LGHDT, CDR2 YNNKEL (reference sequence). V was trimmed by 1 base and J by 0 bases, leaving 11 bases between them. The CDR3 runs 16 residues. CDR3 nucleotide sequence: TGTGCCAGCAGCCAAGGAGCAGGGGTGAGCACAGATACGCAGTATTTT. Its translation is CASSQGAGVSTDTQYF.

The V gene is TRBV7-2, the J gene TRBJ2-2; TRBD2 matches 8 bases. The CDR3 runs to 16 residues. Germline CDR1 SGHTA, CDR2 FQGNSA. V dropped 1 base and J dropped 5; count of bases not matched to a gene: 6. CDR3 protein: CASSLGTSFITGELFF. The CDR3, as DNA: TGTGCCAGCAGCTTAGGGACTAGCTTTATAACCGGGGAGCTGTTTTTT.

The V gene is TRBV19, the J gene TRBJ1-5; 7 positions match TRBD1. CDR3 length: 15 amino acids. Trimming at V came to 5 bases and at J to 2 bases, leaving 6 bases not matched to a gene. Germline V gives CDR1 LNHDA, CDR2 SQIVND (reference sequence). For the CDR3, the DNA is TGTGCCAGTAGTTTACGAGGGGGCGGCAATCAGCCCCAGCATTTT. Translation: CASSLRGGGNQPQHF.

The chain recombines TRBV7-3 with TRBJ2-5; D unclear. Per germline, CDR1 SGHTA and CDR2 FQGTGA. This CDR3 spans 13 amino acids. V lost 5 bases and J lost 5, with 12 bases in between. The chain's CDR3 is CASSLRGLETQYF. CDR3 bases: TGTGCCAGCAGCCTCCGCGGCCTGGAGACCCAGTACTTC.

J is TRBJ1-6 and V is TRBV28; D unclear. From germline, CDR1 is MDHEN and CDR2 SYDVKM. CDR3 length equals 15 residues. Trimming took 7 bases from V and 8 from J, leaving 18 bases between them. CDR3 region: CASIQAGRGDSPLHF. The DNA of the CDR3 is TGTGCCAGCATCCAGGCGGGCCGCGGGGATTCACCCCTCCACTTT.

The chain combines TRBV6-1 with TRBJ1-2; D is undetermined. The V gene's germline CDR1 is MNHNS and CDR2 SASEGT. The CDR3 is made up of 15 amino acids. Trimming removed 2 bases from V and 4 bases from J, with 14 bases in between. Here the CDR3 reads CASSEQRWAPYGYTF. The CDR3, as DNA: TGTGCCAGCAGTGAACAACGATGGGCTCCCTATGGCTACACCTTC.

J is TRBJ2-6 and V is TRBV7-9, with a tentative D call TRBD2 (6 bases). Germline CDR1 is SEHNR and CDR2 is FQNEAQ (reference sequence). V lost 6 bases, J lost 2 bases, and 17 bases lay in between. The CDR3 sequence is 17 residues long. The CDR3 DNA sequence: TGTGCCAGCAGTCCAATAGCGGTAGGGGCTGGGGCCAACGTCCTGACTTTC. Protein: CASSPIAVGAGANVLTF.